The rows below give T cell receptor beta chains drawn from one sample of a study of CD8+ T cells in alopecia areata. Produced via immunoSEQ multiplex PCR; TCRdb's table is partial and in-frame only. This table has roughly 32,000 clones, about two thirds appearing once. Sequencing used NKG2D-high CD8+ T cells sorted from blood. The receptor set was obtained from a human donor with alopecia areata. The CDR3 runs from the conserved cysteine through the conserved F or W. A D gene is named only where the DNA matches it firmly. Clone size is given for some rows only: seen once, a few or many times, or a class if the clone is expanded.

V gene	D gene	clone size	J gene	CDR3 protein	CDR3 DNA
TRBV28	.	few	TRBJ2-7	CASSLVYEQYF	TGTGCCAGCAGTTTAGTCTACGAGCAGTACTTC
TRBV7-8	TRBD1	.	TRBJ2-1	CASSLPGQGAFVYNEQFF	TGTGCCAGCAGCTTACCCGGACAGGGGGCCTTCGTCTACAATGAGCAGTTCTTC
TRBV27	TRBD2	.	TRBJ2-2	CASRPGLAGGTELFF	TGTGCCAGCAGACCGGGACTAGCGGGGGGTACGGAGCTGTTTTTT
TRBV7-8	.	.	TRBJ1-1	CASSLSGQSNTEAFF	TGTGCCAGCAGCTTATCGGGACAAAGCAACACTGAAGCTTTCTTT
TRBV7-8	.	.	TRBJ2-3	CASSPGQIIGSSTDTQYF	TGTGCCAGCAGCCCAGGACAGATAATTGGTTCTAGCACAGATACGCAGTATTTT
TRBV7-6	.	medium-sized	TRBJ2-1	CASSLFGNEQFF	TGTGCCAGCAGCTTATTTGGGAATGAGCAGTTCTTC
TRBV27	TRBD1	.	TRBJ2-7	CASRSYQGDSPYEQYF	TGTGCCAGCAGGAGTTACCAAGGGGACAGCCCCTACGAGCAGTACTTC
TRBV6-1	TRBD2	few	TRBJ2-7	CASSGGSGYEQYF	TGTGCCAGCAGTGGCGGTAGCGGGTACGAGCAGTACTTC
TRBV4-1	.	.	TRBJ2-5	CASRPLAEETQYF	TGCGCCAGCAGACCACTAGCCGAAGAGACCCAGTACTTC
TRBV9	.	.	TRBJ2-1	CASSVGASNEQFF	TGTGCCAGCAGCGTAGGGGCCTCCAATGAGCAGTTCTTC
TRBV29-1	TRBD2	.	TRBJ2-1	CSVEEVGRALNEQFF	TGCAGCGTTGAAGAGGTCGGGAGGGCCCTCAATGAGCAGTTCTTC
TRBV10-2	TRBD1	.	TRBJ1-2	CASSVDRATNYGYTF	TGCGCCAGCAGCGTCGACAGGGCGACTAACTATGGCTACACCTTC
TRBV7-6	.	.	TRBJ1-1	CASSLGAGTSLNTEAFF	TGTGCCAGCAGCTTAGGAGCCGGGACAAGCCTGAACACTGAAGCTTTCTTT
TRBV7-9	TRBD1	.	TRBJ2-1	CASSLKGASYNEQFF	TGTGCCAGCAGCTTAAAGGGGGCTTCCTACAATGAGCAGTTCTTC
TRBV5-4	.	few	TRBJ2-6	CASSVSGTGANVLTF	TGTGCCAGCAGTGTATCGGGGACCGGGGCCAACGTCCTGACTTTC
TRBV28	TRBD1	.	TRBJ1-5	CASSQGARQPQHF	TGTGCCAGCAGTCAGGGGGCGCGGCAGCCCCAGCATTTT
TRBV5-6	.	.	TRBJ2-1	CASSLALNNEQFF	TGTGCCAGCAGCTTGGCCTTAAACAATGAGCAGTTCTTC
TRBV6-1	TRBD2	.	TRBJ2-7	CASTRSGDPYEQYF	TGTGCCAGCACACGTAGCGGGGACCCCTACGAGCAGTACTTC
TRBV27	TRBD1	.	TRBJ2-3	CASSSPGQSTDTQYF	TGTGCCAGCAGTTCCCCGGGACAGAGCACAGATACGCAGTATTTT
TRBV5-6	TRBD2	.	TRBJ2-3	CASRFSAGGPPDTQYF	TGTGCCAGCAGATTCTCAGCGGGGGGCCCCCCAGATACGCAGTATTTT
TRBV4-2	.	.	TRBJ2-7	CASSQGAHHSYEQYF	TGTGCCAGCAGCCAAGGGGCTCATCATTCCTACGAGCAGTACTTC
TRBV9	TRBD2	.	TRBJ2-1	CASSAGTSGSNEQFF	TGTGCCAGCAGCGCGGGGACTAGCGGGAGTAATGAGCAGTTCTTC
TRBV19	.	.	TRBJ1-2	CASRNRDTQVYGYTF	TGTGCCAGTAGAAACCGGGACACCCAAGTCTATGGCTACACCTTC
TRBV23-1	.	.	TRBJ1-2	CASSQSGLASPLCYTF	TGCGCCAGCAGTCAATCGGGGTTGGCCAGCCCACTATGCTACACCTTC
TRBV27	.	few	TRBJ1-2	CASSFSLLSGYGYTF	TGTGCCAGCAGTTTTTCCCTTCTTAGCGGGTATGGCTACACCTTC
TRBV6-6	.	.	TRBJ2-7	CASSYGPGNYEQYF	TGTGCCAGCAGTTACGGTCCAGGGAACTACGAGCAGTACTTC
TRBV29-1	TRBD1	.	TRBJ2-7	CSVVGFWGQGDEQYF	TGCAGCGTTGTGGGGTTTTGGGGACAGGGGGACGAGCAGTACTTC
TRBV4-1	.	.	TRBJ2-7	CASSHSGQGSYEQYF	TGCGCCAGCAGCCATTCGGGGCAGGGATCCTACGAGCAGTACTTC
TRBV5-1	.	.	TRBJ2-6	CASSYNRHFTGANVLTF	TGCGCCAGCAGCTATAACAGGCACTTTACTGGGGCCAACGTCCTGACTTTC
TRBV6-1	TRBD1	.	TRBJ1-1	CASSDRGPNTEAFF	TGTGCCAGCAGCGACAGGGGACCGAACACTGAAGCTTTCTTT
TRBV27	TRBD1	.	TRBJ2-7	CASSFGRGPAYEQYF	TGTGCCAGCAGTTTTGGAAGGGGGCCCGCCTACGAGCAGTACTTC
TRBV7-9	TRBD1	.	TRBJ2-2	CASSPLTGIYAGELFF	TGTGCCAGCAGTCCGCTGACAGGGATTTATGCCGGGGAGCTGTTTTTT
TRBV7-2	.	.	TRBJ2-7	CASSSPFWYEQYF	TGTGCCAGCAGCTCCCCCTTTTGGTACGAGCAGTACTTC
TRBV11-2	.	.	TRBJ2-5	CASSLDGETQYF	TGTGCCAGCAGCTTAGATGGAGAGACCCAGTACTTC
TRBV30	TRBD1	.	TRBJ2-3	CAWSSGTGLTDTQYF	TGTGCCTGGAGTTCCGGGACAGGGCTCACAGATACGCAGTATTTT
TRBV28	TRBD2	.	TRBJ2-7	CASSTTSGSYEQYF	TGTGCCAGCAGTACGACTAGCGGGAGCTACGAGCAGTACTTC
TRBV4-1	.	.	TRBJ1-2	CASSPFLTKTASAAF	TGCGCCAGCAGCCCTTTCCTAACAAAGACTGCTAGTGCCGCCTTC
TRBV7-2	.	few	TRBJ1-1	CASSFYANTEAFF	TGTGCCAGCAGCTTTTACGCGAACACTGAAGCTTTCTTT
TRBV10-2	TRBD2	.	TRBJ2-7	CASSASGRYEQYF	TGCGCCAGCAGTGCTAGCGGGAGATACGAGCAGTACTTC
TRBV7-2	.	few	TRBJ2-5	CASSSSHMSVTQYF	TGTGCCAGCAGCTCCAGCCATATGAGCGTAACCCAGTACTTC
TRBV2	.	.	TRBJ2-1	CANSVAFDEQFF	TGTGCCAACAGTGTTGCCTTCGATGAGCAGTTCTTC
TRBV29-1	.	.	TRBJ1-4	CSVEEVGEKLFF	TGCAGCGTTGAAGAGGTGGGGGAAAAACTGTTTTTT
TRBV19	.	.	TRBJ1-1	CASSIMGMETEAFF	TGTGCCAGTAGTATTATGGGGATGGAAACTGAAGCTTTCTTT
TRBV5-1	.	.	TRBJ2-1	CASRIQTSYNEQFF	TGCGCCAGCAGGATCCAGACTAGCTACAATGAGCAGTTCTTC
TRBV2	.	.	TRBJ2-7	CASSEALGATYEQYF	TGTGCCAGCAGTGAAGCGCTGGGGGCCACCTACGAGCAGTACTTC
TRBV29-1	.	.	TRBJ2-1	CSVGGAQGRTTYNEQFF	TGCAGCGTTGGTGGGGCCCAGGGCCGTACTACCTACAATGAGCAGTTCTTC
TRBV4-3	.	.	TRBJ2-2	CASSQEFETGTNTGELFF	TGCGCCAGCAGCCAAGAATTTGAGACAGGAACGAACACCGGGGAGCTGTTTTTT
TRBV7-8	TRBD2	.	TRBJ2-3	CASSFTTSGEFPSTDTQYF	TGTGCCAGCAGCTTCACTACTAGCGGGGAGTTCCCTAGCACAGATACGCAGTATTTT
TRBV5-6	.	.	TRBJ1-2	CASSRGTTVFGYTF	TGTGCCAGCAGCCGGGGGACAACCGTCTTTGGCTACACCTTC
TRBV29-1	TRBD1	.	TRBJ2-7	CSVEGQATDYEQYF	TGCAGCGTGGAGGGACAGGCGACCGACTACGAGCAGTACTTC
TRBV4-2	.	.	TRBJ1-1	CASSLLTEMNTEAFF	TGTGCCAGCAGCCTCCTTACAGAGATGAACACTGAAGCTTTCTTT
TRBV5-6	TRBD2	few	TRBJ2-7	CASSLGALADYEQYF	TGTGCCAGCAGCTTGGGTGCTCTAGCGGACTACGAGCAGTACTTC
TRBV4-1	TRBD1	.	TRBJ2-7	CASSWTGGLVGTYEQYF	TGCGCCAGCAGCTGGACAGGGGGTTTAGTCGGGACTTACGAGCAGTACTTC
TRBV13	TRBD2	.	TRBJ2-1	CAGTSDEQFF	TGTGCCGGGACTAGCGATGAGCAGTTCTTC
TRBV7-9	.	.	TRBJ2-1	CASIVLGPLEINEQFF	TGTGCCAGCATCGTCCTTGGGCCACTAGAGATCAATGAGCAGTTCTTC
TRBV7-2	.	.	TRBJ1-2	CASSLSGLNYGYTF	TGTGCCAGCAGCTTAAGTGGACTGAACTATGGCTACACCTTC
TRBV27	.	.	TRBJ2-1	CASSYRYNEQFF	TGTGCCAGCAGTTACAGGTACAATGAGCAGTTCTTC
TRBV28	.	.	TRBJ2-1	CASRYRDNEQFF	TGTGCCAGCCGATATAGGGACAATGAGCAGTTCTTC
TRBV13	.	.	TRBJ1-2	CASSNADDPYGYTF	TGTGCCAGCAGCAACGCGGATGATCCTTATGGCTACACCTTC
TRBV27	.	.	TRBJ1-1	CASSTFGGQAFF	TGTGCCAGCAGTACCTTCGGGGGGCAGGCTTTCTTT